This T cell receptor (beta chain) was profiled in a study of cytomegalovirus exposure and HLA in healthy donors. 60 Vbeta and 13 Jbeta primers were used in PCR. The method was immunoSEQ multiplex PCR; TCRdb's version includes in-frame clones alone and lacks a portion of them. Here the sample spans 74,000 or so clones, roughly three quarters being singletons. It was healthy bone marrow donors who served as donors. This CDR3 has 14 amino acids. Looked up from germline, CDR1 is MNHNS and CDR2 is SASEGT. Between the trimmed V and J ends, which lost 5 bases and 7 bases, there was a span of 17 bases. The source is a woman between 35 and 50 years old in good health and CMV-seropositive. The J gene is TRBJ1-2, the V gene TRBV6-1; perhaps TRBD1 as D (5 bases). Sequencing was carried out using PBMCs. The CDR3 spells CASSYRGQVRGYTF. The CDR3 DNA is TGTGCCAGCAGTTATCGAGGACAAGTACGTGGCTACACCTTC.